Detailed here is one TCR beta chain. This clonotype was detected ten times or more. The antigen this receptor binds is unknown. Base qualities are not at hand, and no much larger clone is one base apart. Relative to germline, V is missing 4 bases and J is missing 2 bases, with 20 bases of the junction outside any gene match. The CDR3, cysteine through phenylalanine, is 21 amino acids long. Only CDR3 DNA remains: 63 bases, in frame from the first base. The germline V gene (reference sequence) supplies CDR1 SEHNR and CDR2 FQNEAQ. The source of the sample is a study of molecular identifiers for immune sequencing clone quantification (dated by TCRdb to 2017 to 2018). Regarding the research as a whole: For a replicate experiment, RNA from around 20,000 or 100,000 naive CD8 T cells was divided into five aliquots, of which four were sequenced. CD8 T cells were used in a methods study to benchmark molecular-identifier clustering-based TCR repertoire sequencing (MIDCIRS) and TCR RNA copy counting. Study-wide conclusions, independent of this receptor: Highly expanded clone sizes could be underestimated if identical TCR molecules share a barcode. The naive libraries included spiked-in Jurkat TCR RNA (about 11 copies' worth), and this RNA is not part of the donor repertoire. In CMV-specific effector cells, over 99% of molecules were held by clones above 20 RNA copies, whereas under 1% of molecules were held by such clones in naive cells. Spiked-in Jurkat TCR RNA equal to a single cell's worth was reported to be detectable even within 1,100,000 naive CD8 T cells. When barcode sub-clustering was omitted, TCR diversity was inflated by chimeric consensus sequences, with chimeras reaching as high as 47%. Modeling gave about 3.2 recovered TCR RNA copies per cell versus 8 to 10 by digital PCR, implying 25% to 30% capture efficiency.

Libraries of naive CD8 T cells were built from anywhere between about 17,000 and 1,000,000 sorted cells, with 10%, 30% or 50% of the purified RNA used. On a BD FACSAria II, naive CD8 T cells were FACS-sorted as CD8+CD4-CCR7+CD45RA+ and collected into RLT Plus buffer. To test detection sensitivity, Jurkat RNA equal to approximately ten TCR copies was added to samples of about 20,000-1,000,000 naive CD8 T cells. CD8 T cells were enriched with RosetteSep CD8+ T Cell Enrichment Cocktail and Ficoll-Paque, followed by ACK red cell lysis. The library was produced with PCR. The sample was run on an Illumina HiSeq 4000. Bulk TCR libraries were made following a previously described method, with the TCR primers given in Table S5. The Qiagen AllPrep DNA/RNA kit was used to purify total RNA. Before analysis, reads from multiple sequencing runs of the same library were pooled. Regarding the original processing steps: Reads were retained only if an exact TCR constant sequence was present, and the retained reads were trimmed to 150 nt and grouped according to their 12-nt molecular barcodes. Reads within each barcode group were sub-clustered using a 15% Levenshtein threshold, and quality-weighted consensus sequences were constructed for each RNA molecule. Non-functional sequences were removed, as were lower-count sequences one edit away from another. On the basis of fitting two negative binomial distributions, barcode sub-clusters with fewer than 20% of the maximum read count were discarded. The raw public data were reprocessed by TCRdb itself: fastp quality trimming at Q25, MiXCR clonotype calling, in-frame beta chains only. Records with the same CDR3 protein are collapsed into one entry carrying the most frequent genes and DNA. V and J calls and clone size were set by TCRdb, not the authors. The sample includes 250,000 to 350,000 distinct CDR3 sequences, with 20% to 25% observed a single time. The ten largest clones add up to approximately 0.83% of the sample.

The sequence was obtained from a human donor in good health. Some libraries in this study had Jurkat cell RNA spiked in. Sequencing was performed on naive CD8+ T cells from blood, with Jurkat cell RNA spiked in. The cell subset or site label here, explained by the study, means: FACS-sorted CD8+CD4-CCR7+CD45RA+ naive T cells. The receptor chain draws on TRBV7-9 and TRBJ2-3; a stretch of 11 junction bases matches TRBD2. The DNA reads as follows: TGTGCCAGCAGCTCAACCACCCCCGGGACTAGCGGAGATACTCCCACAGATACGCAGTATTTT. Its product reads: CASSSTTPGTSGDTPTDTQYF.